This T cell receptor (beta chain) emerged from a study of blood T cell repertoires in COVID-19. Overall study: T cells, B-cell-depleted T cells, or PBMCs provided the cDNA or gDNA that served as material.

Recruitment covered over 20 US areas and drew participants whose ages spanned about 18 to 89 years. Allocation to cohorts depended on clinical history reported by the participants. Original analysis: How many nucleated cells were present was estimated from reference gene primer amplification. Clones were read by immunoSEQ multiplex PCR, and TCRdb kept only the in-frame ones, dropping some. The DNA was the basis for D and trimming; V, J and clone size are from that table. The sample comprises 250,000 to 300,000 clones, approximately 91% of which are singletons, and 0.95% to 1.5% rests with the top ten. The germline gives CDR1 KGHDR, CDR2 SFDVKD. The ends lost 6 bases at V and 8 bases at J; junction bases unmatched: 11. The CDR3 is made up of 16 amino acids.

This chain links TRBV24-1 with TRBJ2-1; TRBD2 matches at 11 bases. The source of this sequence is a human donor in a cohort exposed to, infected with or recovered from COVID-19 (not recorded which). The donor label of this sample is uncertain. The sequencing input was PBMCs or T cells enriched from blood (not recorded which). The CDR3 DNA reads as TGTGCCACCAGTACATATAGCGGGGGGGCCTCAGATGAGCAGTTCTTC. Translated: CATSTYSGGASDEQFF.